The present T cell receptor (beta chain) was sequenced within a study of Ad26.COV2.S vaccination and SARS-CoV-2 variants. Across the whole study: Dosing was one shot or two shots 56 days apart.

Findings of the study overall: Post-vaccination spike-specific CD8+ and CD4+ T cell responses reportedly had substantial breadth.

The CDR3 sequence is 15 residues long. The germline gives CDR1 SGHDT, CDR2 YYEEEE. Trimming stripped 4 bases from V and 1 base from J, with 14 bases between. Treatment in this sample: 15 to 20 received Ad26.COV2.S at low or high dose, single or two shots; roughly 5 received placebo; per-sample allocation not given. Vaccine and placebo recipients were sampled on day 63 after the first injection. Profiling relied on immunoSEQ multiplex PCR, and the TCRdb table lists in-frame clones only, not all of them. The sample yields about 680,000 clones, roughly nine tenths seen once. Details on this clone: What it binds is not known.

This TCR came from a person aged 18-60 years who received the Ad26.COV2.S COVID-19 vaccine or a placebo. The chain is built from TRBV5-6 and TRBJ1-2, with D maybe TRBD1 (6 bases). The sequenced sample was peripheral blood, obtained in a trial of Ad26.COV2.S vaccine versus placebo. The CDR3 region is CASSPLDRSNYGYTF. The CDR3 DNA is TGTGCCAGCAGCCCCCTCGACAGGAGTAACTATGGCTACACCTTC.